The 17 T cell receptor beta chains below all came from one sample that was sequenced in a study of cytomegalovirus exposure and HLA in healthy donors. With 60 Vbeta and 13 Jbeta primers, the PCR was carried out. Only in-frame clones appear in the TCRdb table, and some are missing; sequencing was by immunoSEQ multiplex PCR. Counted here are 150,000 or so clones, about three quarters occurring once; the ten biggest clones make up 1.1% to 1.5%. The sample was PBMCs. These receptors all come from a young woman in good health and CMV-seronegative.

In its sample, this clone was seen a few times. The genes are TRBV28 and TRBJ2-7; 8 bases match TRBD2. The CDR3 runs 15 residues. V lost 5 bases to trimming and J lost 3 bases; unmatched junction nucleotides: 9. Germline CDR1 and CDR2: MDHEN and SYDVKM. Written as DNA, the CDR3 is TGTGCCAGCAGTGTTTATAGCGGGGCCCGCTACGAGCAGTACTTC. Its translation is CASSVYSGARYEQYF.

The rearrangement links TRBV28 to TRBJ1-1; 7 nucleotides align to TRBD1. Germline V gene data show CDR1 as MDHEN and CDR2 as SYDVKM. The junction had 8 bases not matched to a gene; V was cut back by 5 bases and J by 5 bases. This CDR3 is built from 14 residues. The CDR3 DNA reads TGTGCCAGCAGTCCCCAGACAGGGCAGACTGAAGCTTTCTTT. Translated: CASSPQTGQTEAFF.

V is TRBV6-5 and J is TRBJ1-2; D might be TRBD1 (6 bases). The germline CDR1 and CDR2 sequences are MNHEY and SVGAGI. This CDR3 is built from 16 residues. V lost 2 bases to trimming and J lost 8 bases, with 21 bases between them. In DNA, the CDR3 is TGTGCCAGCAGTTACCTGCCCCACGCCGACAGGTGGGGCTACACCTTC. Residues: CASSYLPHADRWGYTF.

About this clone: An end of the junction does not agree with germline; a read error may underlie this. This chain joins TRBV13 and TRBJ2-6, with TRBD1 matching over 8 bases. The CDR3 sequence is 13 residues long. Germline V gives CDR1 PRHDT, CDR2 FYEKMQ (reference sequence). CDR3 in DNA: TGTGCCAGCAGCTTACAGGGGGCCAACGGCCTGACTTTC. This codes for CASSLQGANGLTF.

The chain joins TRBV2 to TRBJ2-7, with TRBD2 as a possible D gene (6 bases). Germline assignment: CDR1 SNHLY and CDR2 FYNNEI. The CDR3 is made up of 15 amino acids. Trimming shortened V by 3 bases and J by 4 bases, and 16 bases separated the two germline ends. The CDR3 spells CASSEKGTWLYEQYF. For the CDR3, the DNA is TGTGCCAGCAGTGAGAAGGGGACTTGGTTATACGAGCAGTACTTC.

This chain joins TRBV2 and TRBJ2-1, with a weak D call TRBD2 (6 bases). CDR1 SNHLY and CDR2 FYNNEI come from the germline V gene. The CDR3 length is 13 residues. With 8 bases removed from V and 6 bases from J, the gap between germline ends came to 14 bases. DNA of the CDR3: TGTGCCAGCGATAGCGTGGGGGGCAATGAGCAGTTCTTC. This sequence encodes CASDSVGGNEQFF.

The chain joins TRBV4-1 to TRBJ2-5, with a weak D call TRBD1 (5 bases). Between the trimmed V and J ends, which lost 3 bases and 2 bases, there was a span of 16 bases. There are 16 residues in the CDR3. Per the germline V gene, CDR1 is MGHRA and CDR2 is YSYEKL. CDR3: CASSQSADTGQETQYF. The CDR3 nucleotides are TGCGCCAGCAGCCAGAGCGCGGACACTGGGCAAGAGACCCAGTACTTC.

The J gene is TRBJ1-2, the V gene TRBV9, with a weak D call TRBD1 (5 bases). This CDR3 contains 14 residues. V lost 0 bases and J 4 bases, leaving 10 bases between the germline ends. Germline CDR1 and CDR2: SGDLS and YYNGEE. The CDR3 DNA reads TGTGCCAGCAGCGTAGCTCGGGGGGGCTATGGCTACACCTTC. It specifies CASSVARGGYGYTF. Full variable domain (missing parts from reference TRBV9 and TRBJ1-2): DSGVTQTPKHLITATGQRVTLRCSPRSGDLSVYWYQQSLDQGLQFLIQYYNGEERAKGNILERFSAQQFPDLHSELNLSSLELGDSALYFCASSVARGGYGYTFGSGTRLTVV.

Comment on this clone: Different DNA sequences within this sample yield the same CDR3. J is TRBJ2-3 and V is TRBV5-1; 12 bases match TRBD2. CDR1 and CDR2 from the germline V gene are SGHRS and YFSETQ. The CDR3 runs to 14 residues. Trimming took 4 bases from V and 6 from J; bases not matched to a gene: 3. DNA for the CDR3: TGCGCCAGCAGCGGACTAGCGGGGACTGATACGCAGTATTTT. Residues: CASSGLAGTDTQYF.

The CDR3 bases are TGTGCCAGCAGCCAAGCGGACAGGGGGACAGATACGCAGTATTTT. Residues: CASSQADRGTDTQYF. The chain joins TRBV4-2 to TRBJ2-3; 10 nucleotides agree with TRBD1. The CDR3 has 15 residues. J gave up 3 bases and V 1 base, and 1 base lay outside the gene matches. Germline assignment: CDR1 LGHNA and CDR2 YNFKEQ.

This chain joins TRBV30 and TRBJ2-1; D is perhaps TRBD1 (6 bases). Germline CDR1 and CDR2: GTSNPN and SVGIG (reference sequence). This CDR3 is built from 15 residues. With 5 bases removed from V and 0 bases from J, the gap between germline ends came to 14 bases. The CDR3 coding sequence is TGTGCCTGGGGTAACCCGACAGGCTCCTACAATGAGCAGTTCTTC. Residues: CAWGNPTGSYNEQFF. The full variable domain, with the rest looked up from reference TRBV30 and TRBJ2-1, is SQTIHQWPATLVQPVGSPLSLECTVEGTSNPNLYWYRQAAGRGLQLLFYSVGIGQISSEVPQNLSASRPQDRQFILSSKKLLLSDSGFYLCAWGNPTGSYNEQFFGPGTRLTVL.

The V and J genes are TRBV6-5 and TRBJ1-2; D ambiguous. The V end was cut by 6 bases, the J end by 4 bases, with 12 bases between. The CDR3 has 13 residues. Germline V gene sequence: CDR1 MNHEY, CDR2 SVGAGI. CDR3: CASSLTSAYGYTF. The CDR3 nucleotides read TGTGCCAGCAGCCTTACTAGCGCCTATGGCTACACCTTC.

This sequence joins TRBV28 and TRBJ1-1; D perhaps matches TRBD1 (5 bases). V was clipped by 1 base and J by 4 bases, with 7 bases between them. CDR1 MDHEN and CDR2 SYDVKM come from the germline V gene. The CDR3 has 13 residues. The CDR3 DNA follows: TGTGCCAGCAGTTTATTGGGGGGCACTGAAGCTTTCTTT. Its translation is CASSLLGGTEAFF.

This clone was detected only a few times. The chain recombines TRBV18 with TRBJ2-3; 13 positions match TRBD2. Germline CDR1 and CDR2: KGHSH and LQKENI. The J segment lost 5 bases and the V segment lost 5 bases, leaving 4 bases of the junction unmatched. CDR3 length: 15 amino acids. CDR3 DNA: TGTGCCAGCTCAACTAGCGGGGGGGCCAAAGATACGCAGTATTTT. It encodes CASSTSGGAKDTQYF.

About this clone itself: The same CDR3 arises from other DNA sequences in this sample as well. The rearrangement uses TRBV9 and TRBJ1-1; maybe TRBD1 (6 bases). This CDR3 has 14 residues. Germline V gene lookup returns CDR1 SGDLS and CDR2 YYNGEE. Trimming shortened V by 2 bases and J by 2 bases, and 10 bases separated the two germline ends. CDR3 bases: TGTGCCAGCAGCGTGGGACAAAAAAACACTGAAGCTTTCTTT. Translated: CASSVGQKNTEAFF.

The J gene is TRBJ2-7, the V gene TRBV5-1; 7 positions match TRBD1. The CDR3 length is 15 residues. Germline values: CDR1 SGHRS, CDR2 YFSETQ. The J segment lost 5 bases and the V segment lost 1 base, leaving 9 bases of the junction unmatched. The CDR3 sequence: CASSLRPVGQDEQYF. CDR3 coding DNA: TGCGCCAGCAGCTTGAGGCCGGTCGGACAGGACGAGCAGTACTTC.

CDR3 nucleotide sequence: TGTGCCAGCAGCCCCTCGAGGGGGAATTCACCCCTCCACTTT. This encodes CASSPSRGNSPLHF. The rearrangement joins TRBV13 to TRBJ1-6; tentatively, D is TRBD1 (6 bases). Germline V gene lookup returns CDR1 PRHDT and CDR2 FYEKMQ (reference sequence). The CDR3 totals 14 residues. Trimming cost V 5 bases and J 7 bases, with 12 bases left between them. The full variable domain, with the rest looked up from reference TRBV13 and TRBJ1-6, is AAGVIQSPRHLIKEKRETATLKCYPIPRHDTVYWYQQGPGQDPQFLISFYEKMQSDKGSIPDRFSAQQFSDYHSELNMSSLELGDSALYFCASSPSRGNSPLHFGNGTRLTVT.